This TCR beta chain was recorded in a study of early T cells in non-severe SARS-CoV-2 infection. The CDR3 has 15 residues. Looked up from germline, CDR1 is SGHAT and CDR2 is FQNNGV. Trimming cost V 1 base and J 4 bases, with 11 bases left between them. Using its own MiXCR run on the 5' RACE reads, TCRdb lists one record per CDR3 protein. The sample contains about 22,000 distinct CDR3 sequences, 4% to 5.5% of which appear only once. This chain links TRBV11-2 with TRBJ2-1; maybe TRBD2 (7 bases). The receptor's source is an adult who was a healthcare worker with PCR-confirmed SARS-CoV-2 infection or an uninfected control (not recorded which). The sequenced material came from whole blood. The CDR3 nucleotides read TGTGCCAGCAGCTTAGGGGGGGGCAGGTACAATGAGCAGTTCTTC. It yields the protein CASSLGGGRYNEQFF.